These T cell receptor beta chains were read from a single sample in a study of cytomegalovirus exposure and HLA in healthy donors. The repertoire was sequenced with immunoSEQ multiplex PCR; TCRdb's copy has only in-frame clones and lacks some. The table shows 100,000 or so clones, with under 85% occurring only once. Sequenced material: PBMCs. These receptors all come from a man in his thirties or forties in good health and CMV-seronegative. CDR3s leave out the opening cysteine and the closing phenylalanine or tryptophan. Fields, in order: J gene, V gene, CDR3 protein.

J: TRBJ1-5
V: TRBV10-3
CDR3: AISESAQGAQPQH

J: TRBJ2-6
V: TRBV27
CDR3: ASSLLARSYSGANVLT

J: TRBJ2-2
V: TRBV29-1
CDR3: SVDLTGGNTGELF

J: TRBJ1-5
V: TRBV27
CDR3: ASSLQGATRGPQH

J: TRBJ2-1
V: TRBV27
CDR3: AGRLAGSSPSYNEQF

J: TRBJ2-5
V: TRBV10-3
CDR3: AIRDQGAETQY

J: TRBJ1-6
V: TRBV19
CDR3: ASSIGSGVNSPLH

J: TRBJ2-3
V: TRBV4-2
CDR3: ASSQPGLAGTDTQY

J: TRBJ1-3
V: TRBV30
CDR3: AWSEGAYGNTIY

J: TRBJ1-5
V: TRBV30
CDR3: AWRGTGTSNQPQH

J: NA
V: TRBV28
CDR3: ASSEAGQLTYEQY

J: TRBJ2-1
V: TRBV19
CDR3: ASSGLAASYNEQF

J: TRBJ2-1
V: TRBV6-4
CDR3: ASRLMPGLPNEQF

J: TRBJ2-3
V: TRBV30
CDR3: AWNGGGAPDTQY

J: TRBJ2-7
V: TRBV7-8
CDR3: ASSLAALAGGEQY

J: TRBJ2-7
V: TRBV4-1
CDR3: ASSQVGGGRDEQY

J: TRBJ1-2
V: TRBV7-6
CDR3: ASSPGQANYGYT

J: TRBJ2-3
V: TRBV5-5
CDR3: ASSAPLAGDTDTQY

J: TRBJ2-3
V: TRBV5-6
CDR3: ASSYRQGGSTDTQY

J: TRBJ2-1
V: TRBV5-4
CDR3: ASSSAPASGRAWL

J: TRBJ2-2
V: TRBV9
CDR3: ASAAQGSTGELF

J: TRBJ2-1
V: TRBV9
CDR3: ASSVGTGSSEQF

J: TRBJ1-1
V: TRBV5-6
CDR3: ASSLFSGTSEAF

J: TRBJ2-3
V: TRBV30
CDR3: AWSWSKGSDTQY

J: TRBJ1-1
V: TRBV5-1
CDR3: ASSFQGDSAF

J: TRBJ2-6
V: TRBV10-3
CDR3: AIKTAGANVLT

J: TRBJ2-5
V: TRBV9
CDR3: ASSVATSQETQY

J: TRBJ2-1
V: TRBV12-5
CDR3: ASGLSLGGTYNEQF

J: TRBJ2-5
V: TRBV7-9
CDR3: ASSPWGLAGPMAQY

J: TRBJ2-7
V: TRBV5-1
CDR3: ASSSEYEQY

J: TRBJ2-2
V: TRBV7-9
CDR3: ASSARLAGNTGELF

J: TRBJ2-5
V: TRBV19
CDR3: ASSPGTGRQETQY

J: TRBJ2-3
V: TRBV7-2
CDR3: ASSPSSPSGGARQY